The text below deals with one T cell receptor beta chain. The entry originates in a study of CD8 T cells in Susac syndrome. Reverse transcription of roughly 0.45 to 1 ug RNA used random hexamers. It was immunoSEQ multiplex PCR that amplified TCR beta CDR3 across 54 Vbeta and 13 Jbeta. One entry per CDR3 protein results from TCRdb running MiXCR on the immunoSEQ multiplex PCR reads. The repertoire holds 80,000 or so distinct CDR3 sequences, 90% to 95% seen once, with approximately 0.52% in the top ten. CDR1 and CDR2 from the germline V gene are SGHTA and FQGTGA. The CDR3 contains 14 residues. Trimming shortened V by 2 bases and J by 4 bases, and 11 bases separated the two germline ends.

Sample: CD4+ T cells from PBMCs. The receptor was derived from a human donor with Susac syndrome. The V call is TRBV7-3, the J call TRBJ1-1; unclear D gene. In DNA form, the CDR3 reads TGTGCCAGCAGCTTAGGTGTCACCGGCACTGAAGCTTTCTTT. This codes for CASSLGVTGTEAFF.